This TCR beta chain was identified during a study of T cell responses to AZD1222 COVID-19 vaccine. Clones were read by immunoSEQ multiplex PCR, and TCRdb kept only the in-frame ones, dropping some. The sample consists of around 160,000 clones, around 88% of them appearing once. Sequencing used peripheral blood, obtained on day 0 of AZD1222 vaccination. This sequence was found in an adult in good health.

Here the CDR3 DNA reads TGTGCCAGCAGCTCTTCCGGGACAGGGTCTGGTGGCTACACCTTC. It encodes CASSSSGTGSGGYTF. The chain links TRBV7-2 to TRBJ1-2; 9 positions match TRBD1. The trim removed 4 bases at V and 7 bases at J, leaving 10 bases unmatched. The CDR3 covers 15 residues. Germline-derived CDR1 and CDR2 are SGHTA and FQGNSA.